This T cell receptor beta chain was found in a study of human T cells and chemical hapten exposure. Study-level results: Patch test score was positively correlated with the counts of PT1 expanded TCRs.

Described time point: patch test 2, 6 weeks after DPC sensitization. The treatment denotes: therapeutic diphenylcyclopropenone sensitization with weekly scalp DPC. At patch-test visits, sampling came before the patch test. The sample holds many counts of this clonotype. Its cognate antigen is unknown. TCRdb re-derived calls from the RACE reads in MiXCR, one entry per CDR3 protein. The sample has more than 85,000 distinct CDR3 sequences, less than 10% seen once; the top ten hold about 3.4%. Sequenced here: whole blood, sampled in connection with sensitization to the hapten diphenylcyclopropenone (DPC). This receptor was identified in a woman aged 40 to 49 with alopecia areata. Some clones in this sample may be carry-over from other donors' samples.

CDR3 nucleotide sequence: TGCAGTGCTAGAGCCGGGACTAGCGCAGATACGCAGTATTTT. This translates into CSARAGTSADTQYF. This rearrangement joins TRBV20-1 to TRBJ2-3; 10 bases map to TRBD2. The CDR3 has 14 residues. V was clipped by 1 base and J by 4 bases; unmatched bases: 2. Per germline, CDR1 DFQATT and CDR2 SNEGSKA (reference sequence).